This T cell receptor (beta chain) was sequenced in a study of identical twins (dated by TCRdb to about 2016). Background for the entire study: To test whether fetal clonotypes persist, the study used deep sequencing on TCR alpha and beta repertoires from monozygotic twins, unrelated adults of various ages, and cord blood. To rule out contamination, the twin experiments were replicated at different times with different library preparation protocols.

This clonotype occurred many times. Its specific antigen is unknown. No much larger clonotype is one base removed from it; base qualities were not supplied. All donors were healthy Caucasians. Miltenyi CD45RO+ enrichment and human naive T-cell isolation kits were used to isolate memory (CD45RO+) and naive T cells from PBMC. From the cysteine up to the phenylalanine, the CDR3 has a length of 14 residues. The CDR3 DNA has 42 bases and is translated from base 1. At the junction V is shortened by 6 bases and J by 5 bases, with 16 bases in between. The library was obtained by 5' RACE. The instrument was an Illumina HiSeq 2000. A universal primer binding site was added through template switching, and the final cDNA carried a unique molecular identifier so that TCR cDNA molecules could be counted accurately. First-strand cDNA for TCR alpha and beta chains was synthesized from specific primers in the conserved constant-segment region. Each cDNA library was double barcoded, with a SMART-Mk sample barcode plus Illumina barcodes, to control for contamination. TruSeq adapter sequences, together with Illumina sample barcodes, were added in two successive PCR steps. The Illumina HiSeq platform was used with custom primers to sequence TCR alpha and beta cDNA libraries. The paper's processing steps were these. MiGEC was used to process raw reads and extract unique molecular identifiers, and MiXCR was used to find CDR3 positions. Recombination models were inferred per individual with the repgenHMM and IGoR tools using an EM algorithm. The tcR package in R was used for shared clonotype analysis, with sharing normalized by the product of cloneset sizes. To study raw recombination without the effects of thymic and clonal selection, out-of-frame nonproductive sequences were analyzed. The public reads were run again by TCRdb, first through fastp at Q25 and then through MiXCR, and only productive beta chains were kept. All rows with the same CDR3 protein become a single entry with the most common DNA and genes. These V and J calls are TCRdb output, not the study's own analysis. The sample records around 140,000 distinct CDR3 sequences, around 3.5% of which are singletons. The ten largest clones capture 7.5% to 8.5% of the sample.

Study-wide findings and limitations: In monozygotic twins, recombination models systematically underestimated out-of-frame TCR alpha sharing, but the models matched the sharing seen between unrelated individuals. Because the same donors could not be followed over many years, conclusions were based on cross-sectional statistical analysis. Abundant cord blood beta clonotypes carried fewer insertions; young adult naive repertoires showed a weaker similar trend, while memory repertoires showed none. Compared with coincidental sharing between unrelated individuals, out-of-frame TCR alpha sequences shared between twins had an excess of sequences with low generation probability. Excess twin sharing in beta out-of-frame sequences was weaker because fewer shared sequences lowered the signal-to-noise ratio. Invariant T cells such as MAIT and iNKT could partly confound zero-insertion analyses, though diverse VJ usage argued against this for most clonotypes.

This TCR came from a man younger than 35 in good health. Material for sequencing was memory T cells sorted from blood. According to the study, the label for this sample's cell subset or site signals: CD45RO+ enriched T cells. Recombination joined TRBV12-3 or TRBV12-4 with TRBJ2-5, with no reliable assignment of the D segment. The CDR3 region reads CASSFLIGVETQYF. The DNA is TGTGCCAGCAGCTTCCTGATTGGCGTGGAGACCCAGTACTTC.